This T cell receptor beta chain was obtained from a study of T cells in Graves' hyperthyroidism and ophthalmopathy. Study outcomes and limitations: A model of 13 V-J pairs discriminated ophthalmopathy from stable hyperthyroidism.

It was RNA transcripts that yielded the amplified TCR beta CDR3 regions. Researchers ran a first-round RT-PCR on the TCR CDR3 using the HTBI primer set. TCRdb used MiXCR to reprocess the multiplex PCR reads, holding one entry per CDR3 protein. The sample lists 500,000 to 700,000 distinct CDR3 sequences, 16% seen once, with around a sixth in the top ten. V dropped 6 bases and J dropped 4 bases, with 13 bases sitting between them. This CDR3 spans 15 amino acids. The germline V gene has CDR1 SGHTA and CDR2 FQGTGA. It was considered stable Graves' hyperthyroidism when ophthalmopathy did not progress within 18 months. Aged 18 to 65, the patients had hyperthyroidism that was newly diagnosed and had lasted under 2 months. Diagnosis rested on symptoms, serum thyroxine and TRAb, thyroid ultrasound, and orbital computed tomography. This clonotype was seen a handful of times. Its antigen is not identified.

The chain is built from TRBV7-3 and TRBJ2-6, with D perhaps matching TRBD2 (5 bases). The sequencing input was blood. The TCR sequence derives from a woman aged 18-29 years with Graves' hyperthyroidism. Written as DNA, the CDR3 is TGTGCCAGCAGTTACGGCGGGTTCGGGGCCAACGTCCTGACTTTC. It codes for CASSYGGFGANVLTF.